These 14 T cell receptor beta chains came from one sample sequenced in a study of T cell responses to AZD1222 COVID-19 vaccine. Method: immunoSEQ multiplex PCR; TCRdb's copy keeps in-frame clones and lacks some. The data hold about 130,000 clones, with 90% to 95% observed a single time. The specimen comprised peripheral blood, sampled 28 days after the second AZD1222 dose. Source of these receptors: an adult who received the AZD1222 COVID-19 vaccine.

The chain carries TRBV20-1 and TRBJ2-7; 9 bases are a match to TRBD2. V lost 3 bases and J lost 0; bases outside the gene matches: 3. This CDR3 spans 14 amino acids. Germline CDR1 reads DFQATT; CDR2 reads SNEGSKA (reference sequence). CDR3 nucleotides: TGCAGTGCTAGTTCAGCGGGGGGCTCCTACGAGCAGTACTTC. Its translation: CSASSAGGSYEQYF.

The CDR3 loop reads CASSQAFGSYNEQFF. The CDR3 nucleotides are TGCGCCAGCAGCCAAGCGTTTGGCTCCTACAATGAGCAGTTCTTC. The genes are TRBV4-1 and TRBJ2-1; D remains ambiguous. Germline lookup yields CDR1 MGHRA and CDR2 YSYEKL. V was clipped by 1 base and J by 0 bases, with 7 bases between them. The CDR3 length is 15 residues.

The chain uses TRBV4-1 and TRBJ1-3, with 9 positions matching TRBD1. The J segment lost 4 bases and the V segment lost 2 bases, leaving 9 bases of the junction unmatched. The germline V gene has CDR1 MGHRA and CDR2 YSYEKL. CDR3 length equals 17 residues. CDR3 in amino acids: CASSQKGDRVVGNTIYF. The CDR3 bases are TGCGCCAGCAGCCAAAAGGGGGACAGGGTGGTCGGAAACACCATATATTTT.

This clone was seen a single time. The chain recombines TRBV11-3 with TRBJ1-2, with 9 bases lining up with TRBD1. Germline V gene data show CDR1 as SGHNT and CDR2 as YENEEA. Germline trimming cut 4 bases from V and 4 bases from J; bases unmatched to any gene: 13. The CDR3 length is 17 residues. The CDR3 coding sequence is TGTGCCAGCAGCTACACCGGGACAGGGCAACCTATCTATGGCTACACCTTC. Translation: CASSYTGTGQPIYGYTF. Full variable domain (rest looked up from reference TRBV11-3 and TRBJ1-2): EAGVVQSPRYKIIEKKQPVAFWCNPISGHNTLYWYLQNLGQGPELLIRYENEEAVDDSQLPKDRFSAERLKGVDSTLKIQPAELGDSAVYLCASSYTGTGQPIYGYTFGSGTRLTVV.

The chain has TRBV9 and TRBJ2-1, with D tentatively TRBD2 (6 bases). The V gene's germline CDR1 is SGDLS and CDR2 YYNGEE. The CDR3 sequence is 16 residues long. Trimming shortened V by 2 bases and J by 2 bases, and 14 bases separated the two germline ends. CDR3 in amino acids: CASSVSPGVAYNEQFF. DNA for the CDR3: TGTGCCAGCAGCGTGAGCCCGGGGGTCGCCTACAATGAGCAGTTCTTC. The full variable domain, in which reference TRBV9 and TRBJ2-1 provide the parts outside the CDR3, is DSGVTQTPKHLITATGQRVTLRCSPRSGDLSVYWYQQSLDQGLQFLIQYYNGEERAKGNILERFSAQQFPDLHSELNLSSLELGDSALYFCASSVSPGVAYNEQFFGPGTRLTVL.

The rearrangement uses TRBV3-1 (or the pseudogene TRBV3-2) and TRBJ2-3; 9 nucleotides line up with TRBD2. CDR3 length: 16 amino acids. CDR1 LGHDT and CDR2 YNNKEL come from the germline V gene (reference sequence). The J segment lost 6 bases and the V segment lost 5 bases, leaving 12 bases of the junction unmatched. The CDR3 loop is CASSGPGGGALDTQYF. Here the CDR3 DNA reads TGTGCCAGCAGCGGTCCAGGCGGGGGGGCCTTGGATACGCAGTATTTT.

V is TRBV28 and J is TRBJ1-4; D is undetermined. The CDR3 has 10 amino acids. Trimming shortened V by 5 bases and J by 8 bases, and 3 bases separated the two germline ends. Per the germline V gene, CDR1 is MDHEN and CDR2 is SYDVKM. CDR3 amino acids: CASSGEKLFF. As DNA, the CDR3 is TGTGCCAGCAGTGGCGAAAAACTGTTTTTT. Full variable domain (rest looked up from reference TRBV28 and TRBJ1-4): DVKVTQSSRYLVKRTGEKVFLECVQDMDHENMFWYRQDPGLGLRLIYFSYDVKMKEKGDIPEGYSVSREKKERFSLILESASTNQTSMYLCASSGEKLFFGSGTQLSVL.

The chain carries TRBV3-1 (or the pseudogene TRBV3-2) and TRBJ1-1, with 7 bases identical to TRBD1. The trim removed 5 bases at V and 4 bases at J, leaving 13 bases unmatched. CDR3 length: 16 residues. Germline V CDR1 and CDR2: LGHDT, YNNKEL (reference sequence). The CDR3 here is CASSSQGVWKFTEAFF. Written as DNA, the CDR3 is TGTGCCAGCAGCTCGCAGGGGGTGTGGAAGTTCACTGAAGCTTTCTTT.

The chain recombines TRBV10-3 with TRBJ1-3, with D tentatively TRBD1 (5 bases). The V end lost 3 bases, the J end lost 0 bases, and 15 bases lay between the germline ends. The CDR3 covers 17 residues. CDR1 ENHRY and CDR2 SYGVKD come from the germline V gene. CDR3 nucleotides: TGTGCCATCAGTGAAGACAAGACAGACAGCTCTGGAAACACCATATATTTT. It encodes CAISEDKTDSSGNTIYF.

The chain couples TRBV29-1 to TRBJ1-1; TRBD1 agrees at 7 bases. Trimming removed 5 bases from V and 6 bases from J; junction bases left unmatched: 9. Germline V lookup: CDR1 SQVTM, CDR2 ANQGSEA. The CDR3 spans 13 residues. The CDR3 is CSVMRGGAPEAFF. As DNA, the CDR3 is TGCAGCGTTATGCGAGGGGGCGCACCTGAAGCTTTCTTT.

The chain has TRBV7-2 and TRBJ2-5; 8 bases align to TRBD2. The germline gives CDR1 SGHTA, CDR2 FQGNSA. This CDR3 is built from 16 residues. The trim removed 4 bases at V and 5 bases at J, leaving 12 bases unmatched. The chain's CDR3 is CASSSTGTRLGETQYF. CDR3 bases: TGTGCCAGCAGCTCTACCGGGACTAGGCTGGGGGAGACCCAGTACTTC.

This clone was seen at least ten times. The chain carries TRBV2 and TRBJ1-5, with TRBD1 identical over 7 bases. This CDR3 has 17 residues. Germline values: CDR1 SNHLY, CDR2 FYNNEI. The trim removed 5 bases at V and 4 bases at J, leaving 14 bases unmatched. The CDR3 nucleotides are TGTGCCAGCAGTTCCACCTGGACAGGTTTGGGTAATCAGCCCCAGCATTTT. Its translation: CASSSTWTGLGNQPQHF.

This clone was seen just once. The chain carries TRBV7-9 and TRBJ2-7; D might be TRBD2 (6 bases). Germline CDR1 reads SEHNR; CDR2 reads FQNEAQ (reference sequence). The V end lost 5 bases, the J end lost 0 bases, and 17 bases lay between the germline ends. The CDR3 spans 16 residues. The CDR3 here is CASSPARGTDSYEQYF. The CDR3 DNA follows: TGTGCCAGCAGCCCTGCCCGGGGGACTGACTCCTACGAGCAGTACTTC.

The gene calls are TRBV3-1 (or the pseudogene TRBV3-2) and TRBJ2-7, with 8 positions matching TRBD1. Germline V gives CDR1 LGHDT, CDR2 YNNKEL (reference sequence). Trimming cost V 0 bases and J 5 bases; bases outside gene matches: 3. This CDR3 has 14 residues. Here the CDR3 DNA reads TGTGCCAGCAGCCAAGATCCCAGGGGGCACGAGCAGTACTTC. Translated, it gives CASSQDPRGHEQYF.